This T cell receptor beta chain emerged from a study of shared clonotypes between healthy human individuals. Study-wide points: Collection of samples was limited to blood; tissue repertoires likely differ.

Germline lookup yields CDR1 SQVTM and CDR2 ANQGSEA. V was clipped by 5 bases and J by 0 bases, with 22 bases between them. The CDR3 length is 17 residues. Naive CD8 populations comprised CD45RO-negative cells positively selected for CCR7, excluding terminally differentiated effector memory CD45RA+ cells. In the case of this clone: The antigen remains unidentified.

Sequenced by immunoSEQ multiplex PCR; TCRdb stores in-frame clones only, minus some. This repertoire shows just over 2,000,000 clones, approximately 94% found once; its top ten account for around 1.1%. Sequences were obtained from naive CD8+ T cells sorted from blood. V is TRBV29-1 and J is TRBJ1-2; TRBD1 might be the D (5 bases). The receptor was derived from a young man in good health. The DNA for the CDR3 is TGCAGCGTTTCTCCGCAGACAGCGTACGACGCTAACTATGGCTACACCTTC. Translating it yields CSVSPQTAYDANYGYTF.